The sample holds one count of the clone carrying this T cell receptor beta chain. Its specificity is not known. TCRdb's copy holds only in-frame clones and misses some; the assay was immunoSEQ multiplex PCR. The repertoire includes under 80,000 clones, about 86% of them detected once, and 2.9% sits in the top ten. CDR3 size: 14 residues. The germline V and J ends were trimmed by 1 base and 0 bases, with 7 bases remaining between them. CDR1 SEHNR and CDR2 FQNEAQ come from the germline V gene (reference sequence). The data originate from a study of a mutant IDH1 vaccine in newly diagnosed glioma. Study in general: Every participant had undergone radiotherapy, temozolomide, or both before, and most underwent both. Study conclusions and caveats: There seemed to be no relation between pseudoprogression and changes in top peripheral T cell clonotypes.

Time point described: baseline, week 1 (first vaccination visit). Treatment in this sample: pre-vaccination baseline after standard-of-care therapy. Sequences were derived from PBMCs, sampled from a glioma patient treated with radiotherapy, temozolomide or both. The chain joins TRBV7-9 to TRBJ2-7; D is possibly TRBD1 (6 bases). This receptor was obtained from a man between 25 and 39 years old with glioma. As DNA, the CDR3 is TGTGCCAGCAGCTTAGACAGGGCCTCCTACGAGCAGTACTTC. This codes for CASSLDRASYEQYF. The whole variable domain, remainder taken from reference TRBV7-9 and TRBJ2-7, is DTGVSQNPRHKITKRGQNVTFRCDPISEHNRLYWYRQTLGQGPEFLTYFQNEAQLEKSRLLSDRFSAERPKGSFSTLEIQRTEQGDSAMYLCASSLDRASYEQYFGPGTRLTVT.